These 23 T cell receptor beta chains came from one sample sequenced in a study of T cell repertoires in cytomegalovirus infection. Antigens for these TCRs are unknown. A single record per CDR3 protein comes from TCRdb applying MiXCR to the reads. The table records approximately 990,000 distinct CDR3 sequences, 31% of them present only once. The specimen comprised cultured CD8+ T cells from PBMCs, sampled from culture after CMV antigen stimulation. Receptors were obtained from a human donor in good health (CMV status not recorded). Some clones in this sample may be carry-over from other donors' samples.

The chain is built from TRBV6-8 and TRBJ2-7; 11 bases line up with TRBD2. Germline V gives CDR1 MNHGY, CDR2 SAAAGT. This CDR3 is 15 amino acids long. Trimming cost V 5 bases and J 3 bases; bases outside gene matches: 6. The CDR3 bases are TGTGCCAGCAGTCCTAGCGGGGGGACCTACTACGAGCAGTACTTC. It specifies CASSPSGGTYYEQYF.

J is TRBJ2-6 and V is TRBV2, with TRBD2 as a possible D gene (5 bases). Germline CDR1 is SNHLY and CDR2 is FYNNEI. The CDR3 sequence is 17 residues long. Trimming cost V 2 bases and J 0 bases, with 11 bases left between them. The CDR3 DNA reads TGTGCCAGCAGTGAATGGACTGTCGACTCTGGGGCCAACGTCCTGACTTTC. Translated: CASSEWTVDSGANVLTF.

This clonotype was detected a few times. The chain uses TRBV13 and TRBJ2-1; 10 bases map to TRBD1. Germline loops: CDR1 PRHDT, CDR2 FYEKMQ (reference sequence). CDR3 length: 14 residues. V lost 5 bases, J lost 8 bases, and 6 bases stayed unmatched. The CDR3 nucleotides read TGTGCCAGCAGCACTCGGACAGGGGGGGATGAGCAGTTCTTC. Residues: CASSTRTGGDEQFF.

Written as DNA, the CDR3 is TGTGCCAGCAGCTGGGGAGCGCAGTACGAGCAGTACTTC. It specifies CASSWGAQYEQYF. This chain uses TRBV7-4 with TRBJ2-7; possibly TRBD2 for D (5 bases). The CDR3 is 13 residues long. V was clipped by 4 bases and J by 4 bases, with 11 bases between them. Germline V gives CDR1 SGHVT, CDR2 SQSDAQ.

This clonotype came up a few times. V usage is TRBV5-1 and J usage is TRBJ2-1; D unclear. The CDR3 runs to 17 residues. Trimming cost V 0 bases and J 0 bases, with 13 bases left between them. Germline V gene sequence: CDR1 SGHRS, CDR2 YFSETQ. The CDR3 coding sequence is TGCGCCAGCAGCTTGGCCGGTCAGTTGAGCTCCTACAATGAGCAGTTCTTC. It is translated as CASSLAGQLSSYNEQFF.

The chain uses TRBV12-3 or TRBV12-4 and TRBJ2-5; 8 bases line up with TRBD1. The CDR3 is 19 amino acids. Unmatched junction bases numbered 20, after V lost 4 bases and J lost 4 bases. CDR3 protein: CASSSRDRPYRAVGETQYF. In nucleotides, the CDR3 is TGTGCCAGCAGTTCCCGGGACAGGCCATATAGGGCAGTCGGAGAGACCCAGTACTTC.

The sample holds a few counts of this clonotype. V usage is TRBV5-6 and J usage is TRBJ1-1; the D gene is possibly TRBD1 (5 bases). This CDR3 has 14 residues. Germline CDR1 reads SGHDT; CDR2 reads YYEEEE. Trimming cost V 0 bases and J 7 bases, with 13 bases left between them. This CDR3 is CASSLEGQGDEAFF. In DNA, the CDR3 is TGTGCCAGCAGCTTGGAAGGGCAGGGCGATGAAGCTTTCTTT.

The chain carries TRBV11-2 and TRBJ1-1, with 7 bases matching TRBD1. V dropped 6 bases and J dropped 11; count of bases not matched to a gene: 6. Germline V gene data show CDR1 as SGHAT and CDR2 as FQNNGV. This CDR3 is 11 amino acids long. This CDR3 is CASRAGGRAFF. The CDR3 DNA follows: TGTGCCAGCAGGGCAGGGGGTAGGGCTTTCTTT.

The chain combines TRBV20-1 with TRBJ2-7; 8 bases agree with TRBD2. With V trimmed by 0 bases and J by 7 bases, 11 bases remained unmatched. The germline gives CDR1 DFQATT, CDR2 SNEGSKA (reference sequence). The CDR3 is 15 residues long. In nucleotides, the CDR3 is TGCAGTGCTAGAGATTGGAGCGGGGGAAGCGGGGAGCAGTACTTC. This gives the protein CSARDWSGGSGEQYF.

V gene TRBV6-6 combines with J gene TRBJ2-2; TRBD2 matches at 7 bases. This CDR3 is built from 16 residues. Germline CDR1 and CDR2: MNHNY and SVGAGI (reference sequence). The junction had 6 bases not matched to a gene; V was cut back by 5 bases and J by 0 bases. CDR3 loop: CASSRGEEPNTGELFF. The CDR3 coding sequence is TGTGCCAGCAGTCGGGGGGAGGAACCGAACACCGGGGAGCTGTTTTTT.

This clonotype was recorded at least ten times. The rearrangement uses TRBV7-8 and TRBJ2-1, with 12 bases lining up with TRBD2. CDR3 size: 19 residues. Per germline, CDR1 SGHVS and CDR2 FQNEAQ. The ends lost 4 bases at V and 2 bases at J; junction bases unmatched: 12. DNA of the CDR3: TGTGCCAGCAGCTGGATTCCAGGGGCTAGCGGGGGGGCCTACAATGAGCAGTTCTTC. It is translated as CASSWIPGASGGAYNEQFF. Full variable domain (missing parts from reference TRBV7-8 and TRBJ2-1): GAGVSQSPRYKVAKRGQDVALRCDPISGHVSLFWYQQALGQGPEFLTYFQNEAQLDKSGLPSDRFFAERPEGSVSTLKIQRTQQEDSAVYLCASSWIPGASGGAYNEQFFGPGTRLTVL.

This clonotype was detected only a few times. The chain recombines TRBV7-9 with TRBJ2-1, with 8 nucleotides matching TRBD2. The V gene end was trimmed by 5 bases and the J gene end by 4 bases; junction bases not matched to a gene: 7. CDR1 SEHNR and CDR2 FQNEAQ come from the germline V gene (reference sequence). The CDR3 has 15 residues. The CDR3 DNA sequence: TGTGCCAGCAGCACGGGACTAGGGGCTTACAATGAGCAGTTCTTC. Amino acids: CASSTGLGAYNEQFF.

V is TRBV3-1 and J is TRBJ2-1, with D tentatively TRBD1 or TRBD2 (5 bases each). This CDR3 region has 15 residues. Germline assignment: CDR1 LGHDT and CDR2 YNNKEL (reference sequence). V lost 3 bases to trimming and J lost 10 bases, with 19 bases between them. CDR3 amino acids: CASSQEESRAKEQFF. The CDR3 DNA reads TGTGCCAGCAGCCAGGAGGAGAGCAGGGCTAAGGAGCAGTTCTTC.

This clonotype was counted between two and nine times. The J gene is TRBJ1-2, the V gene TRBV18, with no clear D. Germline CDR1 and CDR2: KGHSH and LQKENI. Trimming left V 3 bases short and J 5 bases short, with 7 bases between. The CDR3 runs to 12 residues. CDR3 bases: TGTGCCAGCTCACCTCTCGGGTATGGCTACACCTTC. Encoded protein: CASSPLGYGYTF.

This clonotype was found many times. The V and J genes are TRBV12-5 and TRBJ1-1; tentatively, D is TRBD1 (6 bases). Germline V CDR1 and CDR2: LGHNT, FRNRAP. Deletions cut 0 bases from V and 4 bases from J, with 9 bases between. CDR3 length: 14 amino acids. The CDR3 DNA sequence: TGTGCTAGTGGTTTGGTACAGGGCCCCACTGAAGCTTTCTTT. Amino acids: CASGLVQGPTEAFF.

This clonotype was seen once. J is TRBJ2-1 and V is TRBV5-6; TRBD2 matches at 9 bases. V lost 3 bases and J lost 5; bases outside the gene matches: 12. Germline CDR1 SGHDT, CDR2 YYEEEE. There are 17 residues in the CDR3. CDR3: CASSSPRRGGFHNEQFF. The CDR3 bases are TGTGCCAGCAGCTCGCCCCGGCGGGGGGGCTTCCACAATGAGCAGTTCTTC.

The V and J genes are TRBV19 and TRBJ2-1, with D perhaps matching TRBD1 (6 bases). The germline V gene has CDR1 LNHDA and CDR2 SQIVND (reference sequence). This CDR3 contains 15 residues. V lost 5 bases, J lost 2 bases, and 13 bases lay in between. CDR3 bases: TGTGCCAGTAGTTTGCAGGGGTCGGCCTACAATGAGCAGTTCTTC. Its protein is CASSLQGSAYNEQFF.

CDR3 DNA sequence: TGTGCCAGCAGCATTAGCGGGGGTTATAGGGATGAGCAGTTCTTC. Translating it yields CASSISGGYRDEQFF. The chain joins TRBV7-6 to TRBJ2-1; 9 positions agree with TRBD2. The germline CDR1 and CDR2 sequences are SGHVS and FNYEAQ. This CDR3 has 15 amino acids. The V gene end was trimmed by 5 bases and the J gene end by 8 bases; junction bases not matched to a gene: 10. The entire variable domain, with the rest obtained from reference TRBV7-6 and TRBJ2-1, is as follows: GAGVSQSPRYKVTKRGQDVALRCDPISGHVSLYWYRQALGQGPEFLTYFNYEAQQDKSGLPNDRFSAERPEGSISTLTIQRTEQRDSAMYRCASSISGGYRDEQFFGPGTRLTVL.

J is TRBJ2-1 and V is TRBV6-6, with D possibly being TRBD2 (6 bases). Per germline, CDR1 MNHNY and CDR2 SVGAGI (reference sequence). CDR3 size: 14 residues. V lost 0 bases to trimming and J lost 5 bases, with 8 bases between them. This CDR3 reads CASSYSTSNNEQFF. Written as DNA, the CDR3 is TGTGCCAGCAGTTACTCCACTAGCAACAATGAGCAGTTCTTC.

This clonotype appeared a single time. A read error may account for a junction end that differs from germline. This sequence joins TRBV7-8 and TRBJ1-4, with 11 bases aligning to TRBD1. Germline lookup yields CDR1 SGHVS and CDR2 FQNEAQ. The CDR3 extends over 15 amino acids. CDR3 in amino acids: CANSDWTGGGEKLFF. The DNA of the CDR3 is TGTGCCAACAGCGACTGGACAGGGGGCGGTGAAAAACTGTTTTTT. Complete variable domain (other parts from reference TRBV7-8 and TRBJ1-4): GAGVSQSPRYKVAKRGQDVALRCDPISGHVSLFWYQQALGQGPEFLTYFQNEAQLDKSGLPSDRFFAERPEGSVSTLKIQRTQQEDSAVYLCANSDWTGGGEKLFFGSGTQLSVL.

To note about this clonotype: The junction and the germline gene differ at one end; a read error may be behind it. V and J are TRBV12-5 and TRBJ1-1, with D possibly TRBD1 on 5 matching bases. The V gene's germline CDR1 is LGHNT and CDR2 FRNRAP. The CDR3 sequence is 17 residues long. The CDR3 coding sequence is TGTGTTAGTGGTTTGCGGGGCGGACTAACTATGAACACTGAAGCTTTCTTT. It yields the protein CVSGLRGGLTMNTEAFF.

This rearrangement joins TRBV7-3 to TRBJ2-5; either TRBD1 or TRBD2 may fit D (5 bases each). This CDR3 contains 14 residues. Germline V gene data show CDR1 as SGHTA and CDR2 as FQGTGA. Trimming pared 5 bases from V and 5 bases from J, leaving 15 bases between. CDR3 nucleotide sequence: TGTGCCAGCAGCCCCGGTTATGGGACGGAGACCCAGTACTTC. Amino acid sequence: CASSPGYGTETQYF.

There are a few counts of this clonotype. The gene calls are TRBV4-1 and TRBJ1-5; 9 bases match TRBD1. Germline V CDR1 and CDR2: MGHRA, YSYEKL. Trimming took 4 bases from V and 8 from J; bases not matched to a gene: 6. This CDR3 has 14 amino acids. In DNA, the CDR3 is TGCGCCAGCAGCCCGACAGGGGGAAGTAAGCCCCAGCATTTT. This sequence encodes CASSPTGGSKPQHF.